This TCR beta chain was sequenced during a study of CD8+CD57+ T cells in acquired aplastic anemia. For the study at large: When averaged, DNA from sorted CD4+ and CD8+ cells came to 3 to 4 ug. Healthy donors averaged around 10 million reads for CD4+ cells.

Study conclusions and caveats: The CD8+ Simpson's diversity of patients and controls was not significantly different. The number of CD8+ CDR3 sequences shared by patients and controls was fewer than 35.

CDR3 and TCR beta VDJ profiling relied on genomic DNA as the template. From the reads, TCRdb called clonotypes with MiXCR, one entry per CDR3 protein. The sample contains a few hundred thousand distinct CDR3 sequences, around 60% of which appear only once. This clonotype was observed once. Its cognate antigen is unknown. This sequence originates from a human donor in good health. The sample taken for sequencing was sorted CD4+, CD8+, or CD8+CD57+ T cells (not recorded which) from PBMCs.

The CDR3 coding sequence is TGTGCCAGTAGTCCCCGCGGCGGGAGCGGGGGGTCAGATACGCAGTATTTT. Protein sequence: CASSPRGGSGGSDTQYF. V usage is TRBV19 and J usage is TRBJ2-3; TRBD2 aligns across 9 bases. Germline values: CDR1 LNHDA, CDR2 SQIVND (reference sequence). The junction had 13 bases not matched to a gene; V was cut back by 5 bases and J by 4 bases. This CDR3 is 17 amino acids long.